This T cell receptor (beta chain) was obtained from a study of CD8 T cells in Susac syndrome. The RNA input was about 0.45 to 1 ug, and it was reverse transcribed with random hexamers. Coverage of TCR beta CDR3 amplification by immunoSEQ multiplex PCR extended to 54 Vbeta and 13 Jbeta. TCRdb analysed the immunoSEQ multiplex PCR reads with MiXCR anew, one entry per CDR3 protein. Of roughly 120,000 distinct CDR3 sequences listed, just under 95% are singletons. The CDR3 has 16 residues. With V trimmed by 3 bases and J by 3 bases, 7 bases remained unmatched. Germline V gene sequence: CDR1 SGHDT, CDR2 YYEEEE. Sequencing of TCR beta was performed on blood CD8+ and CD4+ T cells. The controls, all healthy donors, were matched for age and sex.

The receptor's source is a human donor in good health. Specimen: CD4+ T cells from PBMCs. The gene calls are TRBV5-6 and TRBJ2-1; 9 nucleotides line up with TRBD2. CDR3 amino acids: CASSSFSGSRYNEQFF. The CDR3 region has the DNA TGTGCCAGCAGCTCCTTTAGCGGGAGTCGCTACAATGAGCAGTTCTTC.